This T cell receptor beta chain was identified during a study of blood T cell repertoires in COVID-19. As for the study in general: T cells, B-cell-depleted T cells, or PBMCs supplied cDNA or gDNA.

This clone was seen ten or more times. The sample carries other DNA sequences with the same CDR3. Generated by immunoSEQ multiplex PCR, the TCRdb table keeps only in-frame clones and is missing some. The profile shows over 130,000 clones, 60% to 80% of them singletons. Sequenced input: peripheral blood. This TCR derives from a woman in her 50s with active or convalescent COVID-19.

Here the CDR3 DNA reads TGCAGCGTTTCCGGGACAGGGGACTACGAGCAGTACTTC. Translating gives CSVSGTGDYEQYF. The V gene is TRBV29-1, the J gene TRBJ2-7; TRBD1 matches 10 bases. In germline, CDR1 is SQVTM, CDR2 ANQGSEA. The CDR3 is 13 residues long. Trimming cost V 5 bases and J 3 bases; bases outside gene matches: 4.